These 10 T cell receptor beta chains originate from one sample sequenced in a study of T cell clonality in common variable immunodeficiency. Repertoires were generated with immunoSEQ multiplex PCR, while TCRdb's copy carries only in-frame clones and drops some. The repertoire yields more than 30,000 clones, none seen only once; the top ten contain under 3%. Input material: peripheral blood mononuclear cells. The receptors come from a person between 18 and 70 years old in good health.

The sample holds many counts of this clone. The read comes to an end 3 residues before the CDR3 does, leaving the germline J gene to fill in the end. The chain links TRBV11-2 to TRBJ2-1; D uncertain. CDR3 length: 12 amino acids. CDR1 and CDR2 (germline): SGHAT, FQNNGV. V was pared by 4 bases and J by 8 bases, with 9 bases between. The covered CDR3 bases are TGTGCCAGCAGCTCCTTGGCGGATGAG. Encoded protein: CASSSLADE. The full CDR3 reads CASSSLADEQFF.

This clone was recorded at least ten times. The read ends 3 residues before the CDR3 terminus; that terminus is restored from the germline J gene. The rearrangement uses TRBV20-1 and TRBJ2-5, with D perhaps matching TRBD1 (6 bases). With 6 bases removed from V and 2 bases from J, the gap between germline ends came to 19 bases. Germline lookup yields CDR1 DFQATT and CDR2 SNEGSKA (reference sequence). CDR3 size: 15 residues. CDR3 region: CSATAHLTGQETQYF. The CDR3 DNA, read in part, is TGCAGTGCCACCGCACACCTGACAGGACAAGAGACC.

At least ten counts were recorded for this clone. The DNA ends 3 residues before the CDR3 does, and the rest of the CDR3 is filled in from the germline J gene. The genes are TRBV18 and TRBJ1-3; D call uncertain. With 3 bases removed from V and 8 bases from J, the gap between germline ends came to 11 bases. This CDR3 has 13 residues. Looked up from germline, CDR1 is KGHSH and CDR2 is LQKENI. The covered CDR3 bases are TGTGCCAGCTCACCTTCCGGTCCGGACACC. Translated: CASSPSGPDT. The complete CDR3 protein is CASSPSGPDTIYF. Using reference TRBV18 and TRBJ1-3 for the parts outside the CDR3, the full variable domain is NAGVMQNPRHLVRRRGQEARLRCSPMKGHSHVYWYRQLPEEGLKFMVYLQKENIIDESGMPKERFSAEFPKEGPSILRIQQVVRGDSAAYFCASSPSGPDTIYFGEGSWLTVV.

This clone has ten or more counts. Read sequence stops 3 residues before the CDR3 end, and the germline J gene provides the missing end. This chain links TRBV12-3 or TRBV12-4 with TRBJ2-7; 7 bases match TRBD1. The CDR3 extends over 14 amino acids. Unmatched junction bases numbered 9, after V lost 8 bases and J lost 2 bases. The sequenced part of the CDR3 DNA is TGTGCCAGCTGCAAACAGGGGCTCCCCTACGAG. Its protein is CASCKQGLPYE. The whole CDR3 reads CASCKQGLPYEQYF.

This clone showed up many times. Read data end 3 residues before the CDR3 end; the end is taken from the germline J gene. The chain uses TRBV6-1 and TRBJ2-3; a possible D gene is TRBD1 (6 bases). The V gene's germline CDR1 is MNHNS and CDR2 SASEGT. The CDR3 extends over 16 amino acids. Trimming removed 4 bases from V and 1 base from J, with 15 bases in between. The CDR3 DNA, read in part, is TGTGCCAGCAGTGTCCTATCCCCAGGGGGCACAGATACG. It translates to CASSVLSPGGTDT. The CDR3 reads in full as CASSVLSPGGTDTQYF.

This clone was picked up many times. The read stops 3 residues short of the end of the CDR3; the missing end is completed from the germline J gene. J is TRBJ2-3 and V is TRBV18; unclear D gene. Deletions cut 3 bases from V and 0 bases from J, with 13 bases between. This CDR3 region has 16 residues. The germline V gene has CDR1 KGHSH and CDR2 LQKENI. This chain's CDR3 is CASSPDGLLSTDTQYF. Incomplete CDR3 DNA: TGTGCCAGCTCACCTGATGGCCTCCTTAGCACAGATACG.

This clone was observed at least ten times. The CDR3 goes on 3 residues after the read ends, and that part is filled in from the germline J gene. The chain employs TRBV18 and TRBJ1-2; D call uncertain. CDR3 length: 14 residues. Per germline, CDR1 KGHSH and CDR2 LQKENI. V lost 4 bases and J 4 bases, leaving 13 bases between the germline ends. The covered CDR3 bases are TGTGCCAGCTCACTTTCTGACACCTTCTATGGC. Translating it yields CASSLSDTFYG. The full CDR3 is CASSLSDTFYGYTF.

This clone was detected many times. The read gets to within 3 residues of the CDR3 end, and the germline J gene fills in the rest. The chain uses TRBV9 and TRBJ1-2; 8 bases match TRBD1. V lost 6 bases and J lost 1; bases outside the gene matches: 11. The CDR3 contains 16 residues. Germline CDR1 and CDR2: SGDLS and YYNGEE. The CDR3 loop is CASTTDRAPINYGYTF. CDR3 DNA, as far as it was read: TGTGCCAGCACTACGGACAGGGCCCCTATTAACTATGGC.

This clone was found many times. With the read ending 3 residues before the CDR3 end, the germline J gene is used to fill in that end. This sequence joins TRBV6-1 and TRBJ1-3; 8 bases match TRBD1. The junction had 5 bases not matched to a gene; V was cut back by 6 bases and J by 1 base. Germline V gene lookup returns CDR1 MNHNS and CDR2 SASEGT. CDR3 length equals 15 residues. Partial CDR3 DNA: TGTGCCAGCAGGGAACAGGGGGTGTCTGGAAACACC. Translation: CASREQGVSGNT. The full CDR3 protein reads CASREQGVSGNTIYF.

With respect to this clone: With the read ending 3 residues before the CDR3 end, the germline J gene is used to fill in that end. This chain links TRBV2 with TRBJ1-1, with D unclear. The germline V gene encodes CDR1 SNHLY and CDR2 FYNNEI. This CDR3 region has 14 residues. The V end was cut by 6 bases, the J end by 0 bases, with 11 bases between. The part of the CDR3 DNA that was read is TGTGCCAGCAGCCTATACAGCTTGAACACTGAA. Its protein is CASSLYSLNTE. The whole CDR3 protein reads CASSLYSLNTEAFF.